The present entry profiles one T cell receptor beta chain with its context. Its target is not known. These data originate in a study of blood T cells in healthy people across ages. Isolated PBMCs totaled at least 7 million in each sample. Sample-barcoded 5' priming and a J-beta primer mix drove a second PCR of 7 to 11 cycles. TCRdb re-called the 5' RACE reads with MiXCR, one entry per CDR3 protein. The sample yields about 640,000 distinct CDR3 sequences, around 54% seen once. The V gene's germline CDR1 is SEHNR and CDR2 FQNEAQ (reference sequence). CDR3 size: 13 residues. V shed 4 bases, J shed 14 bases, and the junction held 10 bases outside the gene matches. Study-wide results and limits: PBMCs that were unsorted prevented a conclusive naive versus antigen-experienced comparison. TCR beta diversity, measured per million T cells, fell in a roughly linear way with age.

This receptor was identified in a man in his sixties in good health. Sequencing was carried out using blood. The V and J genes are TRBV7-9 and TRBJ1-4; 7 nucleotides match TRBD1. As DNA, the CDR3 is TGTGCCAGCAGCTCACAGGGGAACCGCAGGCTGTTTTTT. This sequence encodes CASSSQGNRRLFF. The whole variable domain, remainder taken from reference TRBV7-9 and TRBJ1-4, is DTGVSQNPRHKITKRGQNVTFRCDPISEHNRLYWYRQTLGQGPEFLTYFQNEAQLEKSRLLSDRFSAERPKGSFSTLEIQRTEQGDSAMYLCASSSQGNRRLFFGSGTQLSVL.